The text below deals with one T cell receptor beta chain. Its antigen is not identified. This specimen comes from a study of response to subunit inactivated influenza vaccine. Study-level points and caveats: It was the authors' suggestion that each seasonal influenza vaccination recruits few new T cells.

Germline CDR1 reads DFQATT; CDR2 reads SNEGSKA (reference sequence). The CDR3 runs to 16 residues. The V and J ends lost 4 bases and 4 bases, in that order; junction bases with no gene match: 11. TCRdb ran MiXCR on the RT-PCR reads and lists one entry per CDR3 protein. The table includes roughly 150,000 distinct CDR3 sequences, approximately 11% detected once. Source: non-naive T cells sorted from PBMCs, taken 40 to 50 days after vaccination. This rearrangement joins TRBV20-1 to TRBJ2-2, with TRBD2 matching over 8 bases. The receptor's source is a man over 45 who received an inactivated influenza vaccine. The CDR3 coding sequence is TGCAGTGCTATCCCTCGGGAGGGTCTTAGCACCGGGGAGCTGTTTTTT. This codes for CSAIPREGLSTGELFF.